The 9 T cell receptor beta chains below were found in one sample sequenced in a study of shared clonotypes between healthy human individuals. Sequenced by immunoSEQ multiplex PCR; TCRdb stores in-frame clones only, minus some. This table has about 2.2 million clones, roughly 95% appearing once. Naive-designated CD8 cells lacked CD45RO, were positively enriched for CCR7, and omitted terminally differentiated effector memory CD45RA+ cells. The sample was naive CD8+ T cells from PBMCs. These receptor sequences come from a man aged 18 to 29 in good health. Some clones in this sample may be carry-over from other donors' samples.

This clone came up once. This chain links TRBV6-1 with TRBJ1-3; no reliable D call. This CDR3 spans 15 amino acids. Germline V lookup: CDR1 MNHNS, CDR2 SASEGT. The V gene lost 4 bases and the J gene lost 0 bases, with 10 bases spanning the gap. This CDR3 reads CASSASGSSGNTIYF. In nucleotides, the CDR3 is TGTGCCAGCAGTGCCTCAGGTTCCTCTGGAAACACCATATATTTT.

V is TRBV9 and J is TRBJ2-3, with D uncertain. The CDR3 has 14 residues. CDR1 and CDR2 from the germline V gene are SGDLS and YYNGEE. Trimming pared 5 bases from V and 2 bases from J, leaving 12 bases between. The CDR3 here is CASSERGSTDTQYF. The CDR3 DNA sequence: TGTGCCAGCAGTGAGCGCGGATCCACAGATACGCAGTATTTT.

The count of this clone is one. V and J are TRBV5-6 and TRBJ2-7; possible D gene TRBD1, 6 bases. The V gene lost 3 bases and the J gene lost 4 bases, with 14 bases spanning the gap. Per the germline V gene, CDR1 is SGHDT and CDR2 is YYEEEE. CDR3 length equals 14 residues. CDR3 region: CASSSAQGTYEQYF. The DNA for the CDR3 is TGTGCCAGCAGCTCAGCACAGGGAACGTACGAGCAGTACTTC.

The chain has TRBV9 and TRBJ1-1; possibly TRBD1 for D (5 bases). Looked up from germline, CDR1 is SGDLS and CDR2 is YYNGEE. V lost 3 bases and J 3 bases, leaving 9 bases between the germline ends. The CDR3 has 13 amino acids. The CDR3 here is CASSARVDTEAFF. The CDR3 region has the DNA TGTGCCAGCAGCGCCAGGGTGGACACTGAAGCTTTCTTT.

The CDR3 sequence: CASSVGDREVLWAGELFF. CDR3 bases: TGTGCCAGCAGCGTCGGGGACAGGGAAGTGTTATGGGCCGGGGAGCTGTTTTTT. The chain couples TRBV9 to TRBJ2-2; 9 bases are shared with TRBD1. The J segment lost 6 bases and the V segment lost 2 bases, leaving 14 bases of the junction unmatched. The length of the CDR3 is 18 residues. Germline V gives CDR1 SGDLS, CDR2 YYNGEE.

This chain uses TRBV15 with TRBJ2-5; 8 nucleotides line up with TRBD2. Germline CDR1 is LNHNV and CDR2 is YYDKDF (reference sequence). V was pared by 5 bases and J by 2 bases, with 4 bases of the junction left unmatched. The CDR3 is 14 residues long. The CDR3 DNA follows: TGTGCCACCAGCGCGGGGGGTGGACAAGAGACCCAGTACTTC. Its protein product is CATSAGGGQETQYF. Using reference TRBV15 and TRBJ2-5 for the parts outside the CDR3, the full variable domain is DAMVIQNPRYQVTQFGKPVTLSCSQTLNHNVMYWYQQKSSQAPKLLFHYYDKDFNNEADTPDNFQSRRPNTSFCFLDIRSPGLGDTAMYLCATSAGGGQETQYFGPGTRLLVL.

The chain couples TRBV5-6 to TRBJ1-2, with D perhaps matching TRBD1 (5 bases). V lost 4 bases to trimming and J lost 6 bases, with 13 bases between them. Germline CDR1 SGHDT, CDR2 YYEEEE. The length of the CDR3 is 13 residues. CDR3: CASSPIRDHGYTF. CDR3 coding DNA: TGTGCCAGCAGCCCGATCAGGGACCATGGCTACACCTTC.

V is TRBV29-1 and J is TRBJ1-2; 7 nucleotides line up with TRBD1. The CDR3 consists of 14 residues. Germline V lookup: CDR1 SQVTM, CDR2 ANQGSEA. The V segment lost 6 bases and the J segment 7 bases; nucleotides outside the gene matches: 14. CDR3 in DNA: TGCAGCGTCCGACAGGGATCCCGTATGGGTGGCTACACCTTC. Its translation: CSVRQGSRMGGYTF. Using reference TRBV29-1 and TRBJ1-2 for the parts outside the CDR3, the full variable domain is SAVISQKPSRDICQRGTSLTIQCQVDSQVTMMFWYRQQPGQSLTLIATANQGSEATYESGFVIDKFPISRPNLTFSTLTVSNMSPEDSSIYLCSVRQGSRMGGYTFGSGTRLTVV.

The chain links TRBV7-9 to TRBJ2-1; 7 positions match TRBD2. The germline V gene has CDR1 SEHNR and CDR2 FQNEAQ (reference sequence). CDR3 length: 17 amino acids. The junction had 15 bases not matched to a gene; V was cut back by 6 bases and J by 4 bases. This CDR3 reads CASSVAPGGLLYNEQFF. CDR3 nucleotides: TGTGCCAGCAGTGTCGCGCCGGGGGGACTCCTTTACAATGAGCAGTTCTTC.